The rows below give T cell receptor beta chains drawn from one sample of a study of a mutant IDH1 vaccine in newly diagnosed glioma. Repertoires were generated with immunoSEQ multiplex PCR, while TCRdb's copy carries only in-frame clones and drops some. Counted here are just over 60,000 clones, 75% to 90% occurring once; the ten biggest clones make up 3.8%. No antigen has been identified for these receptors. The source material was PBMCs, sampled from a glioma patient whose treatment included an IDH1 peptide vaccine. These receptors were obtained from a man in his thirties or forties with glioma. The CDR3 runs from the conserved cysteine through the conserved F or W. The D gene is left open where the match is weak. Only some rows state a clone size, as once, few, many or a class for expanded clones.

-,TRBJ2-7,TRBV5-1,once,CASTLGPTSYEQYF,TGCGCCAGCACCCTGGGACCGACCTCCTACGAGCAGTACTTC
-,TRBJ1-1,TRBV20-1,-,CSASRSTEAFF,TGCAGTGCTAGCCGGAGCACTGAAGCTTTCTTT
-,TRBJ1-1,TRBV7-6,-,CASSSKAGDTEAFF,TGTGCCAGCAGCTCTAAGGCAGGAGACACTGAAGCTTTCTTT
-,TRBJ2-3,TRBV7-8,-,CASRRSTDTQYF,TGTGCCAGCAGGAGAAGCACAGATACGCAGTATTTT
TRBD2,TRBJ2-1,TRBV27,-,CASSLWPQRGGYNEQFF,TGTGCCAGCAGTTTATGGCCCCAGCGGGGGGGCTACAATGAGCAGTTCTTC
-,TRBJ1-4,TRBV2,-,CASSEGSRTENEKLFF,TGTGCCAGCAGTGAGGGGTCGAGGACAGAAAATGAAAAACTGTTTTTT
TRBD1,TRBJ2-1,TRBV5-5,-,CASSSTGTGAYNEQFF,TGTGCCAGCAGCTCAACAGGGACAGGGGCCTACAATGAGCAGTTCTTC
TRBD2,TRBJ2-7,TRBV2,-,CASEALSGAYEQYF,TGTGCCAGCGAGGCCCTCAGCGGGGCCTACGAGCAGTACTTC
-,TRBJ1-3,TRBV6-6,-,CASRPDSSGNTIYF,TGTGCCAGCAGACCAGACAGCTCTGGAAACACCATATATTTT
-,TRBJ2-6,TRBV7-2,-,CASSQWPRGGANVLTF,TGTGCCAGCAGCCAATGGCCCCGCGGCGGGGCCAACGTCCTGACTTTC
TRBD2,TRBJ2-7,TRBV4-1,-,CASSQVGLAGAYEQYF,TGCGCCAGCAGCCAAGTCGGGCTAGCGGGGGCCTACGAGCAGTACTTC
-,TRBJ2-3,TRBV9,-,CASSVEIRTASTDTQYF,TGTGCCAGCAGCGTAGAAATCCGGACAGCTAGCACAGATACGCAGTATTTT
-,TRBJ1-1,TRBV5-1,-,CASSAYGGNTEAFF,TGCGCCAGCAGCGCCTACGGGGGGAACACTGAAGCTTTCTTT
-,TRBJ2-1,TRBV30,-,CAWSGDNYNEQFF,TGTGCCTGGAGCGGGGACAACTACAATGAGCAGTTCTTC
TRBD1,TRBJ2-7,TRBV5-1,-,CASDRGDNYEQYF,TGCGCCAGCGACAGGGGGGACAACTACGAGCAGTACTTC
TRBD1,TRBJ1-5,TRBV4-1,few,CASSQVGQGGNQPQHF,TGCGCCAGCAGCCAAGTGGGACAGGGGGGGAATCAGCCCCAGCATTTT
-,TRBJ1-2,TRBV18,-,CASLWGGSTSSGYTF,TGTGCCAGCCTTTGGGGGGGCTCTACTTCCAGTGGCTACACCTTC
-,TRBJ2-7,TRBV27,-,CASRVEGGSYEQYF,TGTGCCAGCAGGGTGGAGGGTGGGTCCTACGAGCAGTACTTC
-,TRBJ2-3,TRBV19,-,CASSPVDSISDTQYF,TGTGCCAGTAGCCCTGTGGACAGTATCTCAGATACGCAGTATTTT
-,TRBJ2-3,TRBV9,-,CASSPRADSTDTQYF,TGTGCCAGCAGCCCCCGCGCGGATAGCACAGATACGCAGTATTTT
-,TRBJ1-2,TRBV5-4,-,CASSLGVGGPNYGYTF,TGTGCCAGCAGCTTGGGGGTAGGGGGGCCAAACTATGGCTACACCTTC
TRBD1,TRBJ2-2,TRBV5-1,-,CASSLAPTGRTGELFF,TGCGCCAGCAGCTTGGCCCCGACAGGGCGGACCGGGGAGCTGTTTTTT
TRBD1,TRBJ1-1,TRBV6-5,-,CASIETGFAEAFF,TGTGCCAGCATAGAGACAGGGTTCGCTGAAGCTTTCTTT
-,TRBJ2-1,TRBV25-1,few,CASSDTGTSYNEQFF,TGTGCCAGCAGTGACACGGGGACATCCTACAATGAGCAGTTCTTC
-,TRBJ1-1,TRBV15,-,CATSRDGGGLGEAFF,TGTGCCACCAGCAGAGATGGAGGGGGATTGGGTGAAGCTTTCTTT
-,TRBJ1-4,TRBV28,-,CASSSGTGNEKLFF,TGTGCTAGCAGTTCCGGGACGGGGAATGAAAAACTGTTTTTT
TRBD1,TRBJ1-2,TRBV27,-,CASSVTDRWNYGYTF,TGTGCCAGCAGTGTTACGGACAGGTGGAACTATGGCTACACCTTC
-,TRBJ1-2,TRBV7-9,-,CASSQGYMSYGYTF,TGTGCCAGCAGCCAAGGATATATGAGCTATGGCTACACCTTC
TRBD1,TRBJ2-1,TRBV5-1,-,CASTGGREQFF,TGCGCCAGCACAGGGGGCAGGGAGCAGTTCTTC
-,TRBJ2-1,TRBV18,-,CASSDSSYNEQFF,TGTGCCAGCTCAGACAGTTCCTACAATGAGCAGTTCTTC
-,TRBJ2-7,TRBV4-1,once,CASSLPIRSLEQYF,TGCGCCAGCAGCCTACCTATTAGGTCCCTCGAGCAGTACTTC
-,TRBJ2-2,TRBV7-9,-,CASSPVNSPGELFF,TGTGCCAGCAGCCCAGTAAATTCCCCCGGGGAGCTGTTTTTT
-,TRBJ1-5,TRBV6-5,-,CASSRGKYSNQPQHF,TGTGCCAGCAGTCGTGGCAAGTATAGCAATCAGCCCCAGCATTTT
-,TRBJ1-4,TRBV28,-,CASSPYSLNEKLFF,TGTGCCAGCAGTCCATACAGCCTTAATGAAAAACTGTTTTTT
-,TRBJ1-1,TRBV6-6,-,CASSFGLLVMNTEAFF,TGTGCCAGCAGCTTCGGCCTCCTGGTTATGAACACTGAAGCTTTCTTT
-,TRBJ1-1,TRBV9,-,CASSVGALRYTEAFF,TGTGCCAGCAGCGTAGGGGCCCTTAGGTACACTGAAGCTTTCTTT
TRBD1,TRBJ1-2,TRBV19,-,CASSLSGTGNGYTF,TGTGCCAGTAGTCTCTCCGGGACAGGTAATGGCTACACCTTC
TRBD1,TRBJ1-1,TRBV9,-,CAGSPRQGAEAFF,TGTGCCGGCAGCCCTAGACAGGGAGCTGAAGCTTTCTTT
TRBD1,TRBJ1-2,TRBV6-5,-,CASSYLAGGDYGYTF,TGTGCCAGCAGTTACTTGGCAGGGGGCGACTATGGCTACACCTTC
TRBD1,TRBJ2-1,TRBV5-8,-,CASSPGQGVINEQFF,TGTGCCAGCAGCCCCGGACAGGGGGTAATTAATGAGCAGTTCTTC